The next 21 T cell receptor beta chains were all read from a single sample in a study of blood T cell repertoires in COVID-19. Data came from immunoSEQ multiplex PCR; TCRdb stores just in-frame clones and leaves some out. The profile shows over 250,000 clones, around nine tenths of them singletons. The specimen was peripheral blood. These receptors all stem from a woman aged 55 to 70 with acute or convalescent COVID-19.

The chain combines TRBV6-5 with TRBJ2-3; weak D call: TRBD2 (6 bases). CDR3 size: 14 residues. CDR1 and CDR2 (germline): MNHEY, SVGAGI. V was clipped by 2 bases and J by 2 bases, with 8 bases between them. The CDR3 nucleotides read TGTGCCAGCAGTTACGGCGGGATCACAGATACGCAGTATTTT. It encodes CASSYGGITDTQYF.

In its sample, this clone was seen once. V and J are TRBV5-4 and TRBJ1-1; D unclear. Germline V CDR1 and CDR2: SGHNT, YYREEE (reference sequence). V dropped 0 bases and J dropped 0 bases, with 12 bases sitting between them. The CDR3 extends over 16 amino acids. Here the CDR3 reads CASSLGPGRMNTEAFF. The CDR3 DNA sequence: TGTGCCAGCAGCTTGGGACCAGGCCGGATGAACACTGAAGCTTTCTTT.

The gene calls are TRBV29-1 and TRBJ1-2; D is undetermined. CDR1 SQVTM and CDR2 ANQGSEA come from the germline V gene. This CDR3 has 12 residues. V lost 3 bases and J 4 bases, leaving 9 bases between the germline ends. In DNA form, the CDR3 reads TGCAGCGTTGATGGCGGGAGCTATGGCTACACCTTC. Protein: CSVDGGSYGYTF.

V usage is TRBV5-1 and J usage is TRBJ2-1; TRBD2 is a possible D gene (7 bases). The CDR3 runs to 15 residues. Looked up from germline, CDR1 is SGHRS and CDR2 is YFSETQ. V was shortened by 3 bases and J by 6 bases, with 16 bases between the two germline ends. The CDR3 spells CASSSWEGGLNEQFF. For the CDR3, the DNA is TGCGCCAGCAGCTCCTGGGAGGGGGGGCTCAATGAGCAGTTCTTC. The variable domain in full, with the rest retrieved from reference TRBV5-1 and TRBJ2-1, is KAGVTQTPRYLIKTRGQQVTLSCSPISGHRSVSWYQQTPGQGLQFLFEYFSETQRNKGNFPGRFSGRQFSNSRSEMNVSTLELGDSALYLCASSSWEGGLNEQFFGPGTRLTVL.

V and J are TRBV2 and TRBJ2-2; 10 bases are a match to TRBD2. Germline V gene data show CDR1 as SNHLY and CDR2 as FYNNEI. This CDR3 spans 15 amino acids. V shed 4 bases, J shed 1 base, and the junction held 0 bases outside the gene matches. The CDR3 nucleotides read TGTGCCAGCAGTGGGACTAGCGGGAACACCGGGGAGCTGTTTTTT. Protein product: CASSGTSGNTGELFF.

The chain has TRBV5-1 and TRBJ2-3, with 8 bases aligning to TRBD1. Germline V CDR1 and CDR2: SGHRS, YFSETQ. The ends lost 5 bases at V and 4 bases at J; junction bases unmatched: 9. The CDR3 is 15 residues long. The CDR3 protein is CASRPGQGGADTQYF. CDR3 bases: TGCGCCAGCAGACCCGGACAGGGTGGGGCAGATACGCAGTATTTT.

The V call is TRBV6-2 or TRBV6-3, the J call TRBJ2-7, with D tentatively TRBD2 (6 bases). Germline CDR1 MNHEY, CDR2 SVGEGT. The CDR3 has 14 amino acids. V was trimmed by 2 bases and J by 3 bases, leaving 11 bases between them. CDR3 amino acids: CASSYGGSNYEQYF. CDR3 DNA sequence: TGTGCCAGCAGTTACGGAGGGAGCAACTACGAGCAGTACTTC.

This clone came up a few times. The chain couples TRBV4-1 to TRBJ2-3; 8 bases fit TRBD1. The germline V gene encodes CDR1 MGHRA and CDR2 YSYEKL. V gave up 5 bases and J gave up 4 bases; unmatched junction bases: 5. The CDR3 consists of 14 residues. The CDR3 reads CASSWTGIADTQYF. CDR3 in DNA: TGCGCCAGCAGCTGGACAGGGATTGCAGATACGCAGTATTTT.

This chain joins TRBV4-3 and TRBJ1-5; 9 nucleotides match TRBD1. Germline lookup yields CDR1 LGHNA and CDR2 YSLEER. This CDR3 contains 17 residues. With 3 bases clipped from V and 2 bases from J, the junction kept 8 bases outside the gene matches. This CDR3 reads CASSQVTGGAGNQPQHF. CDR3 DNA sequence: TGCGCCAGCAGCCAGGTAACAGGGGGCGCGGGCAATCAGCCCCAGCATTTT.

The V and J genes are TRBV6-1 and TRBJ2-2, with a tentative D call TRBD2 (5 bases). This CDR3 has 14 residues. Germline CDR1 and CDR2: MNHNS and SASEGT. Trimming cost V 2 bases and J 2 bases, with 6 bases left between them. The CDR3 nucleotides read TGTGCCAGCAGTGAAACGGGAAACACCGGGGAGCTGTTTTTT. It codes for CASSETGNTGELFF.

The CDR3 DNA reads TGTGCCAGCAGCGGTCTCGGAGAGGGCCTTTACAATGAGCAGTTCTTC. Protein: CASSGLGEGLYNEQFF. The V call is TRBV4-2, the J call TRBJ2-1, with a weak D call TRBD2 (5 bases). The CDR3 extends over 16 amino acids. From germline, CDR1 is LGHNA and CDR2 YNFKEQ. V lost 5 bases and J 4 bases, leaving 18 bases between the germline ends.

This chain joins TRBV5-1 and TRBJ2-7; D gene unclear. There are 13 residues in the CDR3. In germline, CDR1 is SGHRS, CDR2 YFSETQ. V shed 4 bases and J shed 6 bases, with 14 bases lying between them. The CDR3 DNA is TGCGCCAGCAGCGATCTTAGAGCCGGCGAGCAGTACTTC. Its translation is CASSDLRAGEQYF.

This clone is a singleton in its sample. The chain employs TRBV19 and TRBJ2-3; perhaps TRBD2 as D (6 bases). The CDR3 has 16 residues. The V end was cut by 6 bases, the J end by 0 bases, with 16 bases between. Germline V gives CDR1 LNHDA, CDR2 SQIVND (reference sequence). In DNA, the CDR3 is TGTGCCAGTAGCATCGGTCTAGCGCCTAGCACAGATACGCAGTATTTT. Translation gives CASSIGLAPSTDTQYF.

The V and J genes are TRBV7-9 and TRBJ2-7; 9 positions match TRBD2. Germline CDR1 is SEHNR and CDR2 is FQNEAQ (reference sequence). V shed 5 bases, J shed 7 bases, and the junction held 6 bases outside the gene matches. The CDR3 is 13 amino acids. The DNA of the CDR3 is TGTGCCAGCAGCCTGGGGACTAGCCCAGAGCAGTACTTC. This codes for CASSLGTSPEQYF.

V is TRBV15 and J is TRBJ1-5; tentatively, D is TRBD1 (6 bases). This CDR3 is built from 14 residues. The germline V gene has CDR1 LNHNV and CDR2 YYDKDF (reference sequence). V dropped 7 bases and J dropped 0 bases, with 10 bases sitting between them. CDR3 sequence reads: CATTQGYSNQPQHF. Written as DNA, the CDR3 is TGTGCCACCACCCAGGGGTATAGCAATCAGCCCCAGCATTTT.

The V gene is TRBV15, the J gene TRBJ2-1; the match to TRBD2 covers 9 bases. CDR3 size: 16 residues. V lost 5 bases to trimming and J lost 4 bases; unmatched junction nucleotides: 9. Germline V gives CDR1 LNHNV, CDR2 YYDKDF (reference sequence). The CDR3 sequence: CATSVLAGGGYNEQFF. CDR3 nucleotide sequence: TGTGCCACCAGCGTTCTGGCGGGAGGGGGATACAATGAGCAGTTCTTC. The complete variable domain, with remaining parts taken from reference TRBV15 and TRBJ2-1, reads DAMVIQNPRYQVTQFGKPVTLSCSQTLNHNVMYWYQQKSSQAPKLLFHYYDKDFNNEADTPDNFQSRRPNTSFCFLDIRSPGLGDTAMYLCATSVLAGGGYNEQFFGPGTRLTVL.

The chain has TRBV28 and TRBJ2-5; TRBD1 aligns across 8 bases. The CDR3 sequence is 13 residues long. Per germline, CDR1 MDHEN and CDR2 SYDVKM. V trimming: 8 bases; J trimming: 4 bases; junction bases outside the gene matches: 6. CDR3 coding DNA: TGTGCCAGCGGACCCAGGGGGCCAGAGACCCAGTACTTC. Translation: CASGPRGPETQYF.

This chain uses TRBV10-3 with TRBJ1-2, with a possible D match to TRBD1 (6 bases). This CDR3 has 15 residues. The V end lost 6 bases, the J end lost 1 base, and 15 bases lay between the germline ends. CDR1 and CDR2 (germline): ENHRY, SYGVKD. CDR3 protein: CAISPRTGHNYGYTF. CDR3 bases: TGTGCCATCAGCCCTCGGACGGGACATAACTATGGCTACACCTTC.

The CDR3 nucleotides are TGTGCCAGCAGGACAGGGGGAGCGTCCTCCTACAATGAGCAGTTCTTC. Its translation: CASRTGGASSYNEQFF. This chain joins TRBV28 and TRBJ2-1; 9 bases line up with TRBD1. Germline V CDR1 and CDR2: MDHEN, SYDVKM. This CDR3 spans 16 amino acids. The V gene end was trimmed by 6 bases and the J gene end by 0 bases; junction bases not matched to a gene: 6.

The V and J genes are TRBV14 and TRBJ1-2; 7 bases agree with TRBD1. The CDR3 contains 15 residues. Germline CDR1 reads SGHDN; CDR2 reads FVKESK. J gave up 4 bases and V 0 bases, and 5 bases lay outside the gene matches. The CDR3 reads CASSQEPRDSYGYTF. The CDR3 DNA is TGTGCCAGCAGCCAAGAGCCCCGGGACAGCTATGGCTACACCTTC.

The chain employs TRBV7-9 and TRBJ1-1, with 7 bases matching TRBD1. Germline V lookup: CDR1 SEHNR, CDR2 FQNEAQ (reference sequence). Trimming cost V 3 bases and J 3 bases; bases outside gene matches: 10. This CDR3 is 16 amino acids long. The CDR3 here is CASSFSRGPADTEAFF. DNA of the CDR3: TGTGCCAGCAGCTTTAGTAGGGGGCCAGCAGACACTGAAGCTTTCTTT.